This TCR beta chain comes out of a study of shared clonotypes between healthy human individuals. V lost 7 bases, J lost 1 base, and 2 bases stayed unmatched. CDR1 is MNHNS, CDR2 SASEGT, per germline. There are 13 residues in the CDR3. Clones were read by immunoSEQ multiplex PCR, and TCRdb kept only the in-frame ones, dropping some. The sample comprises some 2,000,000 clones, 85% to 95% of which are singletons, and roughly 0.13% rests with the top ten. V usage is TRBV6-1 and J usage is TRBJ1-1, with 8 bases matching TRBD1. Input material: naive CD4+ T cells sorted from blood. Subset noted: CD45RA+ positively selected. The sequence was collected from a man younger than 30 in good health. Here the CDR3 reads CASTGQGNTEAFF. The CDR3 DNA is TGTGCCAGCACCGGACAGGGGAACACTGAAGCTTTCTTT.